This T cell receptor (beta chain) appears in the sequencing data of a study of vaccination and CD4 T cells after COVID-19. Study in general: Two Hispanic individuals were among six male and four female convalescent patients. Participants were given two doses of BNT162b2 or mRNA-1273 vaccine. Cells were stimulated with overlapping spike peptides from SARS-CoV-2, HCoV-NL63, HCoV-OC43 and HCoV-229E.

V lost 6 bases and J 0 bases, leaving 16 bases between the germline ends. This CDR3 has 16 residues. The germline V gene encodes CDR1 MDHEN and CDR2 SYDVKM. Cultured CD4+ T cell DNA was sequenced using the Oncomine TCR Beta short-read assay. TCRdb recomputed calls from the PCR reads with MiXCR, one row per CDR3 protein. The sample records over 14,000 distinct CDR3 sequences, 53% being singletons. Turning to this clonotype: What it recognizes is unknown.

As for treatment: roughly 10-day PBMC culture with coronavirus spike peptide pools or control peptides (ViraFEST assay). This chain joins TRBV28 and TRBJ2-3, with D unresolved. The source of this sequence is a human donor who had recovered from COVID-19. The sample was CD4+ T cells from blood, cultured in vitro. The chain's CDR3 is CASSTPLKFSTDTQYF. The CDR3 bases are TGTGCCAGCAGCACCCCACTAAAATTTAGCACAGATACGCAGTATTTT. Using reference TRBV28 and TRBJ2-3 for the parts outside the CDR3, the full variable domain is DVKVTQSSRYLVKRTGEKVFLECVQDMDHENMFWYRQDPGLGLRLIYFSYDVKMKEKGDIPEGYSVSREKKERFSLILESASTNQTSMYLCASSTPLKFSTDTQYFGPGTRLTVL.